The rows below give T cell receptor beta chains drawn from one sample of a study of blood T cell repertoires in COVID-19. Only in-frame clones appear in the TCRdb table, and some are missing; sequencing was by immunoSEQ multiplex PCR. The table records about 270,000 clones, more than 70% of them present only once. The sequenced material came from peripheral blood. The receptors were sampled from a man of 80 years or more with acute or convalescent COVID-19. CDR3s include the opening cysteine and the closing phenylalanine or tryptophan. Each record gives: V gene, clone size, J gene, D gene, CDR3 DNA, CDR3 protein. D genes are given only for firm matches. Clone sizes are given selectively: once, few, many, or a class where the clone is expanded.

>TRBV5-6|-|TRBJ2-7|TRBD1
TGTGCCAGCAGCTTAGAGACAGGGGCCATGGGAGAGCAGTACTTC
CASSLETGAMGEQYF
>TRBV5-1|-|TRBJ1-2|-
TGCGCCAGCAGCTTGTCGACGGTGGCAGGGAGGAACTATGGCTACACCTTC
CASSLSTVAGRNYGYTF
>TRBV19|-|TRBJ1-1|-
TGTGCCAGTAGTGGGGGGACGGCGAACACTGAAGCTTTCTTT
CASSGGTANTEAFF
>TRBV2|-|TRBJ1-4|-
TGTGCCAGCAGTGAAGCCCTTCCAGGGGCTAATGAAAAACTGTTTTTT
CASSEALPGANEKLFF
>TRBV18|-|TRBJ2-7|TRBD1
TGTGCCAGCTCACCAGGTACAGGGGGCTACGAGCAGTACTTC
CASSPGTGGYEQYF
>TRBV27|-|TRBJ1-6|-
TGTGCCAGCAAAATTACAGGGATATGGAATAATTCACCCCTCCACTTT
CASKITGIWNNSPLHF
>TRBV27|-|TRBJ1-6|-
TGTGCCAGTCGGGGGGAGTGGAGTTCACCCCTCCACTTT
CASRGEWSSPLHF
>TRBV7-9|-|TRBJ1-4|-
TGTGCCAGCAGCTTAGGGATCTACAGGGAGGGTGAAAAACTGTTTTTT
CASSLGIYREGEKLFF
>TRBV7-2|-|TRBJ2-7|TRBD1
TGTGCCAGCAGCTTAGCCGACAGGGGGCTTTACGAGCAGTACTTC
CASSLADRGLYEQYF
>TRBV18|-|TRBJ2-7|TRBD1
TGTGCCAGCTCGCACGCGAGCGGGACAGGGGGGTACGAGCAGTACTTC
CASSHASGTGGYEQYF
>TRBV3-1/TRBV3-2|-|TRBJ2-4|-
TGTGCCAGCAGCCCCCAGAGGGCCCAGGTCATTCAGTACTTC
CASSPQRAQVIQYF
>TRBV5-1|few|TRBJ2-5|TRBD2
TGCGCCAGCAGCCGCACTAGCGGGGGGCACCAAGAGACCCAGTACTTC
CASSRTSGGHQETQYF
>TRBV5-1|-|TRBJ1-1|-
TGCGCCAGCAGCTGGCCCGTGATGGGGCAGAACACTGAAGCTTTCTTT
CASSWPVMGQNTEAFF
>TRBV27|few|TRBJ1-5|-
TGTGCCAGCCGGGCAGGGATCGTAAGCAATCAGCCCCAGCATTTT
CASRAGIVSNQPQHF
>TRBV9|-|TRBJ1-6|-
TGTGCCAGCAGCGTAGAGGGGTATGGTTCACCCCTCCACTTT
CASSVEGYGSPLHF
>TRBV3-1/TRBV3-2|-|TRBJ1-1|-
TGTGCCAGCAGCCAATTGAGGGACACTGAAGCTTTCTTT
CASSQLRDTEAFF
>TRBV3-1/TRBV3-2|-|TRBJ1-3|-
TGTGCCAGCAGCCACGGAACTGGACAGCACCGAGCTGGAAACACCATATATTTT
CASSHGTGQHRAGNTIYF
>TRBV5-1|-|TRBJ2-3|TRBD2
TGCGCCAGCAGCTTGGCGGGACTAGCGGGAGGTACAGATACGCAGTATTTT
CASSLAGLAGGTDTQYF
>TRBV12-3/TRBV12-4|many|TRBJ2-7|TRBD1
TGTGCCAGCAGCGGGGACAGGGGCTACGAGCAGTACTTC
CASSGDRGYEQYF
>TRBV30|-|TRBJ1-3|-
TGTGCCTTCAATCGTCGGGAAAACACCATATATTTT
CAFNRRENTIYF
>TRBV9|-|TRBJ2-2|-
TGTGCCAGCAGCCCTGGCCCCACCGGGGAGCTGTTTTTT
CASSPGPTGELFF
>TRBV3-1/TRBV3-2|-|TRBJ2-2|TRBD2
TGTGCCAGCAGCCCAGTCGGGAGCGGGGGGGCCTATGGGGAGCTGTTTTTT
CASSPVGSGGAYGELFF
>TRBV9|-|TRBJ1-1|TRBD1
TGTGCCAGCAGCCCCCGGACAGGTATGAACACTGAAGCTTTCTTT
CASSPRTGMNTEAFF